This TCR beta chain was obtained from a study of OX40 agonist ivuxolimab in advanced cancers. On the study more broadly: Patients were treated with ivuxolimab, an agonistic anti-OX40 (CD134) antibody. Each patient was given ivuxolimab into a vein every 2 weeks, at 0.01 to 10 mg/kg. Three patients had partial responses: one hepatocellular carcinoma, two cutaneous melanoma.

Exclusion of a patient followed from autoimmune disease history or systemic immunosuppression. TCRdb's table, derived via immunoSEQ multiplex PCR, lists solely in-frame clones and lacks some. The repertoire holds 60,000 to 65,000 clones, with roughly 80% as singletons. Trimming removed 7 bases from V and 5 bases from J, with 21 bases in between. The CDR3 contains 16 residues. Germline CDR1 SNHLY, CDR2 FYNNEI. The chain has TRBV2 and TRBJ1-5; D is unclear. The starting material was CD4+ or CD8+ T cells sorted from blood, obtained in a trial of the OX40 agonist ivuxolimab. The clonotype was recovered from an adult with an advanced solid tumor such as melanoma, head and neck, liver or kidney cancer. The CDR3 nucleotides are TGTGCCAGCACCTTAAACGTCGGAGCGGGATATCAGCCCCAGCATTTT. This gives the protein CASTLNVGAGYQPQHF.